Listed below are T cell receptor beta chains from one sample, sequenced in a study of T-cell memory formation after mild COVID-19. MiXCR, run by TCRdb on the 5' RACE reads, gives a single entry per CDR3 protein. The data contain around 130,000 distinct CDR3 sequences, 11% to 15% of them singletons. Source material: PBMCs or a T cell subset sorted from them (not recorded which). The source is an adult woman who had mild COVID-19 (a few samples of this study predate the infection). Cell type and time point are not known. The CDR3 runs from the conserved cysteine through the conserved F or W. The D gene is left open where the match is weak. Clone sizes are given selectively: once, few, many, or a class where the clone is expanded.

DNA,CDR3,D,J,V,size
TGTGCCAGCAGGTTTAGGGATCTAGCGGGCGACAATGAGCAGTTCTTC,CASRFRDLAGDNEQFF,TRBD2,TRBJ2-1,TRBV5-4,-
TGTGCCAGCAGCTCATTAGCGGGACTTAGGGCCAATGAGCAGTTCTTC,CASSSLAGLRANEQFF,TRBD2,TRBJ2-1,TRBV7-9,-
TGTGCCTGGGGGGGGAACACTGAAGCTTTCTTT,CAWGGNTEAFF,-,TRBJ1-1,TRBV30,few
TGCGCCAGCAGCCAAGGGGGTTTGACAGAGCAAGAGACCCAGTACTTC,CASSQGGLTEQETQYF,-,TRBJ2-5,TRBV4-1,few
TGTGCCAGCAGCAGAGCGGGGGGGCTAGAGACCCAGTACTTC,CASSRAGGLETQYF,TRBD2,TRBJ2-5,TRBV7-6,-
TGTGCCAGCAGCCCTGTGGGCGGGGGGGCCACAGATACGCAGTATTTT,CASSPVGGGATDTQYF,TRBD2,TRBJ2-3,TRBV5-6,-
TGTGCCACCAGTGATTTTAGGACAGGATTCCACACCGGGGAGCTGTTTTTT,CATSDFRTGFHTGELFF,TRBD1,TRBJ2-2,TRBV24-1,few
TGTGCCAGCAGCCGCTCCACCGGGACACATCCCTACGAGCAGTACTTC,CASSRSTGTHPYEQYF,-,TRBJ2-7,TRBV11-1,-
TGTGCCAGCAGCTTAGGTCCTAGCGGGGACACAGATACGCAGTATTTT,CASSLGPSGDTDTQYF,TRBD2,TRBJ2-3,TRBV7-6,-
TGTGCCACCAGTGACGGCAGGGACACCGGGGAGCTGTTTTTT,CATSDGRDTGELFF,-,TRBJ2-2,TRBV24-1,many
TGTGCCAGTAATCTAGCGGGAAACAATGAGCAGTTCTTC,CASNLAGNNEQFF,TRBD2,TRBJ2-1,TRBV19,-
TGTGCCAGCAGCCCAGTTGGGTACCAGCCCCAGCATTTT,CASSPVGYQPQHF,-,TRBJ1-5,TRBV6-2/TRBV6-3,-
TGTGCCAGCAGTTATTTGGGGGAGGACTCCTACAATGAGCAGTTCTTC,CASSYLGEDSYNEQFF,-,TRBJ2-1,TRBV6-5,-
TGCAGCGTCCTGGGGCGTTCGAACACCGGGGAGCTGTTTTTT,CSVLGRSNTGELFF,-,TRBJ2-2,TRBV29-1,few
TGTGCCAGCAGCCCCATAGCGGGTACCACAGATACGCAGTATTTT,CASSPIAGTTDTQYF,TRBD2,TRBJ2-3,TRBV7-9,-
TGCAGTGCTAGCGGAGACCCTAACTACAATGAGCAGTTCTTC,CSASGDPNYNEQFF,-,TRBJ2-1,TRBV20-1,-
TGTGCCAGCAGCCCGGGGGCGCGCACAGATACGCAGTATTTT,CASSPGARTDTQYF,-,TRBJ2-3,TRBV3-1,-
TGTGCCATCCGGGGGGACTCCTACAATGAGCAGTTCTTC,CAIRGDSYNEQFF,TRBD2,TRBJ2-1,TRBV15,few
TGTGCCTGGAGTCCTACCCTTATGGAAGCTTTCTTT,CAWSPTLMEAFF,-,TRBJ1-1,TRBV30,-
TGCGCCAGCAGCCAGCCCGCTAGCGGGAGTTTTCGCCAGTTCTTC,CASSQPASGSFRQFF,TRBD2,TRBJ2-1,TRBV4-3,few
TGCGCCAGCAGCTTATCTCCCGCCCCAAAGTACAATGAGCAGTTCTTC,CASSLSPAPKYNEQFF,-,TRBJ2-1,TRBV5-1,few
TGCAGTGGGAGGACAACTGGAGGAGACACTGAAGCTTTCTTT,CSGRTTGGDTEAFF,-,TRBJ1-1,TRBV20-1,many
TGTGCCAGCAGCGTAGGTGGGCGAGCGGGAGGGCTGTCCGGGGAGCTGTTTTTT,CASSVGGRAGGLSGELFF,TRBD2,TRBJ2-2,TRBV2,many
TGTGCCACCAGTGATTACTACGAGCAGTACTTC,CATSDYYEQYF,-,TRBJ2-7,TRBV24-1,few
TGTGCCAGCAGCGAACACGGGCAGGGTGACACTGAAGCTTTCTTT,CASSEHGQGDTEAFF,-,TRBJ1-1,TRBV7-9,-
TGTGCCAGCAGGCGGGGGGGAACACAGGATACGCAGTATTTT,CASRRGGTQDTQYF,TRBD2,TRBJ2-3,TRBV7-6,many
TGTGCCAGCAGTTTCATTCCTGGGACAGAGCAGTTCTTC,CASSFIPGTEQFF,-,TRBJ2-1,TRBV12-3/TRBV12-4,few
TGTGCCAGCAGTTTAGGGTACGGGCTAGCGGGGGGGGACTACAATGAGCAGTTCTTC,CASSLGYGLAGGDYNEQFF,TRBD2,TRBJ2-1,TRBV12-3/TRBV12-4,few
TGTGCCAGCAGCTTAGTTCAAGGCGGGAGTGGGTACATTCAGTACTTC,CASSLVQGGSGYIQYF,TRBD2,TRBJ2-4,TRBV7-8,few
TGTGCCAGTAGTCTTCGTTTCCGAGGCTACACCTTC,CASSLRFRGYTF,-,TRBJ1-2,TRBV19,few
TGCAGCGTTCTCCAGGGAGTCGCAGATACGCAGTATTTT,CSVLQGVADTQYF,-,TRBJ2-3,TRBV29-1,-
TGTGCCTGGAGCCCTAGCTCCACCGGGGAGCTGTTTTTT,CAWSPSSTGELFF,-,TRBJ2-2,TRBV30,-
TGTGCCAGCAGCTTAAGGGGGGCCCAAGAGACCCAGTACTTC,CASSLRGAQETQYF,-,TRBJ2-5,TRBV7-9,few
TGTGCCAGCAGCTTTTACGGGACAGGGGAAACTGAAGCTTTCTTT,CASSFYGTGETEAFF,TRBD1,TRBJ1-1,TRBV9,few
TGCGCCAGCAGCCAAGTTGTGGAAGGCTACGAGCAGTACTTC,CASSQVVEGYEQYF,-,TRBJ2-7,TRBV4-3,few
TGTGCCAGCAGCCGCCGAGGGTATACTGAAGCTTTCTTT,CASSRRGYTEAFF,-,TRBJ1-1,TRBV9,many
TGTGCCAGCAGTTTGACCAAGTTCGACAGGTCGGGGACAGATACGCAGTATTTT,CASSLTKFDRSGTDTQYF,-,TRBJ2-3,TRBV6-2/TRBV6-3,few
TGTGCCAGCAGCCCCCCAGCACTAGCGGGAGGACGCTACAATGAGCAGTTCTTC,CASSPPALAGGRYNEQFF,TRBD2,TRBJ2-1,TRBV7-8,-
TGTGCCAGCAGCTTCCAGGCGGGAGATACGCAGTATTTT,CASSFQAGDTQYF,-,TRBJ2-3,TRBV13,-
TGTGCCAGCAGTTTAGCGGGAGCCTTCAATGAGCAGTTCTTC,CASSLAGAFNEQFF,TRBD2,TRBJ2-1,TRBV27,few
TGTGCCAGCAGTTTACCGGTGCTTGGAAACACCATATATTTT,CASSLPVLGNTIYF,-,TRBJ1-3,TRBV12-3/TRBV12-4,few
TGCGCCAGCAGCCAAGATGATCCAGGGGCGTCGGGCAAAAACATTCAGTACTTC,CASSQDDPGASGKNIQYF,-,TRBJ2-4,TRBV4-1,many
TGCGCCAGCAGCCAAGGCGAGGGACCTCCCTACGAGCAGTACTTC,CASSQGEGPPYEQYF,-,TRBJ2-7,TRBV4-1,few
TGCAGTGCTAGACCCCTCGGGTTACTAGCGGGGGAGGGCTATGAGCAGTTCTTC,CSARPLGLLAGEGYEQFF,TRBD2,TRBJ2-1,TRBV20-1,-
TGTGCCAGCAGCCCTCCGGGACTAGCGGCATACCAAGAGACCCAGTACTTC,CASSPPGLAAYQETQYF,TRBD2,TRBJ2-5,TRBV9,few
TGTGCCAGCAGTGAAATTGGCGGTGAGCAGTTCTTC,CASSEIGGEQFF,-,TRBJ2-1,TRBV2,-
TGTGCCAGCAGCTCCACTCGGGCCACGAACACTGAAGCTTTCTTT,CASSSTRATNTEAFF,-,TRBJ1-1,TRBV7-9,-
TGTGCCAGCAGCCAAGGACTGAATAGCGGCTTATCCTACGAGCAGTACTTC,CASSQGLNSGLSYEQYF,-,TRBJ2-7,TRBV3-1,-